The sample holds many counts of the clone carrying this TCR beta chain. Germline V lookup: CDR1 MGHDK, CDR2 SYGVNS. This CDR3 has 15 residues. Trimming cost V 2 bases and J 10 bases, with 15 bases left between them. This entry is derived from a study of blood T cell repertoires in COVID-19. Some clones are missing from TCRdb's copy, which holds only in-frame ones; the method was immunoSEQ multiplex PCR. The sample lists about 130,000 clones, about 89% seen once, with 9.5% to 12% in the top ten. The sample taken for sequencing was peripheral blood. V usage is TRBV25-1 and J usage is TRBJ1-6; D is perhaps TRBD1 (6 bases). The source is a woman between 65 and 79 years old with COVID-19, enrolled during active disease. CDR3 bases: TGTGCCAGCAGTGAAGGACAGTCCCGAGAATCACCCCTCCACTTT. Protein product: CASSEGQSRESPLHF. The whole variable domain, filled in from reference TRBV25-1 and TRBJ1-6, reads EADIYQTPRYLVIGTGKKITLECSQTMGHDKMYWYQQDPGMELHLIHYSYGVNSTEKGDLSSESTVSRIRTEHFPLTLESARPSHTSQYLCASSEGQSRESPLHFGNGTRLTVT.